Sequencing of this T cell receptor (beta chain) was carried out in a study of blood T cell repertoires in COVID-19. Looking at the study overall: Collection of acute and convalescent COVID-19 samples took place in the United States, Italy and Spain. PBMCs, B-cell-depleted T cells, or T cells were the source of the cDNA or gDNA that made up the material.

Study processing details: Amplification of reference gene primers was used by the study to estimate nucleated cell counts. Data came from immunoSEQ multiplex PCR; TCRdb stores just in-frame clones and leaves some out. That table furnishes V, J and clone size, whereas the DNA furnished D and trimming. The repertoire consists of about 220,000 clones, with roughly 80% occurring once and the leading ten covering 2.3%. Germline V lookup: CDR1 SEHNR, CDR2 FQNEAQ (reference sequence). The CDR3 totals 15 residues. Trimming shortened V by 5 bases and J by 2 bases, and 13 bases separated the two germline ends.

The rearrangement links TRBV7-9 to TRBJ1-3; TRBD1 is a possible D gene (6 bases). The sequenced sample consisted of peripheral blood. This receptor was obtained from a woman aged 55-70 years with acute or convalescent COVID-19. In DNA, the CDR3 is TGTGCCAGCAGCCCCTTTTGGGACACTGGAAACACCATATATTTT. Amino acids: CASSPFWDTGNTIYF.